What follows are 30 T cell receptor beta chains derived from one specimen sequenced in a study of shared clonotypes between healthy human individuals. Data came from immunoSEQ multiplex PCR; TCRdb stores just in-frame clones and leaves some out. The sample lists fewer than 1.4 million clones, about 84% occurring once. Sequenced sample: memory CD4+ T cells from PBMCs. Specified subset: CD45RA-negative fraction. All receptors derive from a man younger than 35 in good health. Some clones in this sample may be carry-over from other donors' samples.

J is TRBJ2-1 and V is TRBV30, with 11 bases aligning to TRBD2. The CDR3 has 16 amino acids. V dropped 2 bases and J dropped 0; count of bases not matched to a gene: 3. Germline CDR1 reads GTSNPN; CDR2 reads SVGIG (reference sequence). This CDR3 reads CAWSTSGGVSYNEQFF. CDR3 coding DNA: TGTGCCTGGAGTACTAGCGGGGGAGTCTCCTACAATGAGCAGTTCTTC.

V is TRBV18 and J is TRBJ1-4; D unclear. The CDR3 is made up of 14 amino acids. V was trimmed by 2 bases and J by 8 bases, leaving 12 bases between them. Per germline, CDR1 KGHSH and CDR2 LQKENI. CDR3 sequence reads: CASSPFERGEKLFF. The CDR3 nucleotides read TGTGCCAGCTCACCATTCGAACGTGGCGAAAAACTGTTTTTT.

This clone was seen a single time. This chain joins TRBV28 and TRBJ1-2, with a tentative D call TRBD1 (6 bases). The germline V gene has CDR1 MDHEN and CDR2 SYDVKM. Trimming took 4 bases from V and 4 from J, leaving 10 bases between them. The CDR3 is 13 amino acids. CDR3 in DNA: TGTGCCAGCAGTTCAACAGGGTTCTATGGCTACACCTTC. Encoded protein: CASSSTGFYGYTF.

The J gene is TRBJ2-2, the V gene TRBV28, with TRBD1 identical over 7 bases. The CDR3 spans 15 residues. V gave up 4 bases and J gave up 6 bases; unmatched junction bases: 8. Germline V gene data show CDR1 as MDHEN and CDR2 as SYDVKM. CDR3 amino acids: CASSSSGGVPGELFF. As DNA, the CDR3 is TGTGCCAGCAGTTCCTCAGGGGGAGTTCCCGGGGAGCTGTTTTTT.

J is TRBJ2-7 and V is TRBV5-5, with 8 bases fitting TRBD1. V lost 4 bases, J lost 2 bases, and 5 bases stayed unmatched. The CDR3 extends over 14 amino acids. Germline V lookup: CDR1 SGHKS, CDR2 YYEKEE (reference sequence). The CDR3 here is CASSDRGPPYEQYF. DNA for the CDR3: TGTGCCAGCAGCGACAGGGGTCCCCCCTACGAGCAGTACTTC.

The J gene is TRBJ2-1, the V gene TRBV2; D is perhaps TRBD1 (5 bases). Trimming shortened V by 5 bases and J by 7 bases, and 12 bases separated the two germline ends. Germline CDR1 reads SNHLY; CDR2 reads FYNNEI. CDR3 size: 13 residues. The CDR3 spells CASSYQGENEQFF. CDR3 DNA: TGTGCCAGCAGTTATCAGGGTGAAAATGAGCAGTTCTTC. The entire variable domain, with the rest obtained from reference TRBV2 and TRBJ2-1, is as follows: EPEVTQTPSHQVTQMGQEVILRCVPISNHLYFYWYRQILGQKVEFLVSFYNNEISEKSEIFDDQFSVERPDGSNFTLKIRSTKLEDSAMYFCASSYQGENEQFFGPGTRLTVL.

The chain combines TRBV5-5 with TRBJ1-2, with D hard to call. V was pared by 0 bases and J by 4 bases, with 13 bases between. The CDR3 length is 15 residues. In germline, CDR1 is SGHKS, CDR2 YYEKEE (reference sequence). CDR3 sequence (DNA): TGTGCCAGCAGCTTGGGGGTCGGCGGATTCTATGGCTACACCTTC. Amino acids: CASSLGVGGFYGYTF.

The chain joins TRBV5-5 to TRBJ2-1; D remains unclear. The V end was cut by 0 bases, the J end by 0 bases, with 10 bases between. The CDR3 length is 16 residues. The germline gives CDR1 SGHKS, CDR2 YYEKEE (reference sequence). The CDR3 DNA reads as TGTGCCAGCAGCTTGGAGGGTACAGTCTCCTACAATGAGCAGTTCTTC. It codes for CASSLEGTVSYNEQFF.

The chain employs TRBV7-3 and TRBJ1-3, with a possible D match to TRBD1 (5 bases). The CDR3 consists of 16 residues. Germline V gene lookup returns CDR1 SGHTA and CDR2 FQGTGA. V gave up 5 bases and J gave up 0 bases, with 14 bases separating them. CDR3 DNA: TGTGCCAGCAGCCGAGGGGTTCTGAGCTCTGGAAACACCATATATTTT. Its translation: CASSRGVLSSGNTIYF.

The sample holds a few counts of this clone. The chain joins TRBV19 to TRBJ2-5, with D tentatively TRBD2 (5 bases). V was shortened by 3 bases and J by 5 bases, with 10 bases between the two germline ends. Germline values: CDR1 LNHDA, CDR2 SQIVND (reference sequence). The CDR3 is 13 amino acids. The CDR3 region has the DNA TGTGCCAGTAGTATCCGGGGTGGGGAGACCCAGTACTTC. Amino acid sequence: CASSIRGGETQYF.

The count of this clone is one. The chain carries TRBV9 and TRBJ2-5; D is unclear. V lost 7 bases and J lost 2, with 6 bases in between. The CDR3 sequence is 11 residues long. Germline CDR1 reads SGDLS; CDR2 reads YYNGEE. The CDR3 loop reads CASSRQETQYF. The CDR3 DNA follows: TGTGCCAGCTCCCGACAAGAGACCCAGTACTTC.

The chain links TRBV6-6 to TRBJ2-1; possible D gene TRBD1, 6 bases. Germline V gene sequence: CDR1 MNHNY, CDR2 SVGAGI (reference sequence). The CDR3 contains 14 residues. V lost 5 bases and J lost 2, with 10 bases in between. The CDR3 DNA reads TGTGCCAGCAGTCCCACAGGGACCTACAATGAGCAGTTCTTC. Amino acid sequence: CASSPTGTYNEQFF.

This chain joins TRBV9 and TRBJ2-2; no reliable D call. Trimming stripped 1 base from V and 0 bases from J, with 10 bases between. From germline, CDR1 is SGDLS and CDR2 YYNGEE. The CDR3 is 16 amino acids. CDR3 residues: CASSVNGGANTGELFF. CDR3 DNA: TGTGCCAGCAGCGTAAACGGCGGTGCGAACACCGGGGAGCTGTTTTTT.

The CDR3 nucleotides are TGTGCCAGCAGCTTACAGGCGTCCCAAGAGACCCAGTACTTC. Encoded protein: CASSLQASQETQYF. The chain employs TRBV7-2 and TRBJ2-5; D not certain. The length of the CDR3 is 14 residues. Germline-derived CDR1 and CDR2 are SGHTA and FQGNSA. V was shortened by 2 bases and J by 1 base, with 8 bases between the two germline ends.

The chain uses TRBV5-1 and TRBJ2-3; 10 nucleotides agree with TRBD2. The CDR3 is made up of 16 amino acids. Per germline, CDR1 SGHRS and CDR2 YFSETQ. Losses at the gene ends were 4 bases for V and 4 bases for J; bases not matched to a gene: 9. CDR3: CASSKEAGGPADTQYF. Here the CDR3 DNA reads TGCGCCAGCAGCAAAGAAGCGGGAGGGCCTGCAGATACGCAGTATTTT. The full variable domain, completed using reference TRBV5-1 and TRBJ2-3, is KAGVTQTPRYLIKTRGQQVTLSCSPISGHRSVSWYQQTPGQGLQFLFEYFSETQRNKGNFPGRFSGRQFSNSRSEMNVSTLELGDSALYLCASSKEAGGPADTQYFGPGTRLTVL.

Notes on this clone: With a much larger clone just one base away, this may be a read error. Distinct nucleotide sequences in the sample also encode this CDR3. The CDR3 sequence: CASSLAFAGTRAAKNIQYF. Written as DNA, the CDR3 is TGCGCCAGCAGCTTAGCCTTTGCGGGGACACGGGCAGCCAAAAACATTCAGTACTTC. The chain employs TRBV7-8 and TRBJ2-4; possibly TRBD1 or TRBD2 for D (6 bases each). The CDR3 extends over 19 amino acids. Germline V gene lookup returns CDR1 SGHVS and CDR2 FQNEAQ.

This chain joins TRBV10-3 and TRBJ1-4; weak D call: TRBD1 (5 bases). The V gene's germline CDR1 is ENHRY and CDR2 SYGVKD. The CDR3 is 14 residues long. The V and J ends lost 6 bases and 7 bases respectively, with 15 bases between them. CDR3 DNA sequence: TGTGCCATCAGGGCGACAGACGAGGCTGAAAAACTGTTTTTT. Translated, it gives CAIRATDEAEKLFF.

The chain carries TRBV4-3 and TRBJ1-4; TRBD1 aligns across 9 bases. The V and J ends lost 4 bases and 12 bases, in that order; junction bases with no gene match: 9. Germline V gene data show CDR1 as LGHNA and CDR2 as YSLEER. CDR3 size: 14 residues. CDR3 DNA: TGCGCCAGCAGCCTCGATAACCGGGACAGGGAACTGTTTTTT. Translating it yields CASSLDNRDRELFF.

Concerning this clone itself: This CDR3 is also generated by other DNA sequences in the sample. The chain uses TRBV7-9 and TRBJ2-3; TRBD1 matches at 9 bases. Germline V lookup: CDR1 SEHNR, CDR2 FQNEAQ (reference sequence). J gave up 3 bases and V 5 bases, and 3 bases lay outside the gene matches. The CDR3 is 14 amino acids. CDR3 in amino acids: CASSLTGGTDTQYF. The CDR3 DNA reads TGTGCCAGCAGCCTGACAGGGGGAACAGATACGCAGTATTTT.

This clone was recorded a few times. The rearrangement joins TRBV6-1 to TRBJ2-7; no firm D call. This CDR3 contains 12 residues. CDR1 MNHNS and CDR2 SASEGT come from the germline V gene. V was clipped by 2 bases and J by 6 bases, with 8 bases between them. The chain's CDR3 is CASSELWGEQYF. CDR3 coding DNA: TGTGCCAGCAGTGAACTGTGGGGCGAGCAGTACTTC.

This sequence joins TRBV28 and TRBJ2-1; no clear D gene. This CDR3 region has 15 residues. Trimming cost V 6 bases and J 0 bases, with 12 bases left between them. Germline CDR1 is MDHEN and CDR2 is SYDVKM. CDR3 sequence (DNA): TGTGCCAGCAGCACGGTAAGAGACTCCTACAATGAGCAGTTCTTC. Its translation is CASSTVRDSYNEQFF.

As regards this clone: Other DNA sequences in the same sample also yield this CDR3. The V and J genes are TRBV2 and TRBJ2-3; D is unclear. Trimming took off 6 bases at V and 0 bases at J, with 10 bases between the two ends. CDR3 size: 14 residues. Germline values: CDR1 SNHLY, CDR2 FYNNEI. CDR3 loop: CASSPTSSTDTQYF. CDR3 coding DNA: TGTGCCAGCAGCCCGACTTCTAGCACAGATACGCAGTATTTT.

Points on this clone: The sample has other DNA sequences that encode this CDR3 too. CDR3 DNA: TGTGCCAGCAGGCCGGGTAACTATGGCTACACCTTC. Translated, it gives CASRPGNYGYTF. The chain uses TRBV28 and TRBJ1-2; D is uncertain. CDR1 MDHEN and CDR2 SYDVKM come from the germline V gene. This CDR3 is 12 amino acids long. Trimming cost V 6 bases and J 1 base, with 6 bases left between them.

V gene TRBV28 combines with J gene TRBJ2-1; possibly TRBD2 for D (6 bases). Germline V gene lookup returns CDR1 MDHEN and CDR2 SYDVKM. V lost 4 bases and J lost 6, with 19 bases in between. There are 16 residues in the CDR3. The CDR3 loop is CASSSPTVLGGNEQFF. The CDR3 nucleotides read TGTGCCAGCAGTTCCCCGACCGTTCTGGGGGGCAATGAGCAGTTCTTC. The whole variable domain, filled in from reference TRBV28 and TRBJ2-1, reads DVKVTQSSRYLVKRTGEKVFLECVQDMDHENMFWYRQDPGLGLRLIYFSYDVKMKEKGDIPEGYSVSREKKERFSLILESASTNQTSMYLCASSSPTVLGGNEQFFGPGTRLTVL.

In its sample, this clone was seen many times. The V gene is TRBV28, the J gene TRBJ2-2; D call uncertain. CDR3 length: 10 amino acids. Trimming removed 6 bases at V and 8 bases at J, with 4 bases between. Germline lookup yields CDR1 MDHEN and CDR2 SYDVKM. The CDR3 coding sequence is TGTGCCAGCAGAAGGGGGGAGCTGTTTTTT. This codes for CASRRGELFF.

This clone has a handful of counts. The CDR3 DNA sequence: TGTGCCAGTAAATCAGGGTCTGGCAATCAGCCCCAGCATTTT. It yields the protein CASKSGSGNQPQHF. The chain uses TRBV19 and TRBJ1-5, with TRBD1 as a possible D gene (5 bases). From germline, CDR1 is LNHDA and CDR2 SQIVND (reference sequence). This CDR3 has 14 amino acids. V was clipped by 7 bases and J by 2 bases, with 12 bases between them.

The table lists this clone with a few counts. The chain links TRBV9 to TRBJ2-3; the D gene is possibly TRBD1 (5 bases). V was clipped by 2 bases and J by 8 bases, with 15 bases between them. The germline V gene encodes CDR1 SGDLS and CDR2 YYNGEE. The CDR3 is 14 amino acids. CDR3 sequence: CASSVGQGGVTQYF. In DNA, the CDR3 is TGTGCCAGCAGCGTGGGTCAGGGTGGTGTTACGCAGTATTTT.

Details on this clone: This probably arose from a read error, given a far larger clone one base away. Other nucleotide sequences from this sample produce the same CDR3. The V gene is TRBV30, the J gene TRBJ1-3; no firm D call. V was cut by 6 bases and J by 0 bases, with 12 bases left in between. Germline CDR1 is GTSNPN and CDR2 is SVGIG (reference sequence). The CDR3 consists of 14 residues. DNA for the CDR3: TGTGCCTGCCCCTTCGGAAGCTCTGGAAACACCATATATTTT. It specifies CACPFGSSGNTIYF.

The chain uses TRBV14 and TRBJ2-7, with D tentatively TRBD1 (6 bases). Germline V gene data show CDR1 as SGHDN and CDR2 as FVKESK. The V end was cut by 0 bases, the J end by 4 bases, with 22 bases between. CDR3 length: 18 residues. In DNA form, the CDR3 reads TGTGCCAGCAGCCAAGATAAGGGCAGGGGAACATCCGGGTACGAGCAGTACTTC. Protein sequence: CASSQDKGRGTSGYEQYF.

The genes are TRBV27 and TRBJ1-1; possibly TRBD1 for D (5 bases). V was shortened by 10 bases and J by 3 bases, with 9 bases between the two germline ends. This CDR3 comprises 11 residues. Germline CDR1 MNHEY, CDR2 SMNVEV (reference sequence). Here the CDR3 DNA reads TGTGCCACCTGGGGGTACACTGAAGCTTTCTTT. This sequence encodes CATWGYTEAFF.